The 14 T cell receptor beta chains reported below all come from one sample, sequenced in a study of T cell responses to AZD1222 COVID-19 vaccine. Generated by immunoSEQ multiplex PCR, the TCRdb table keeps only in-frame clones and is missing some. The sample lists around 87,000 clones, approximately 90% seen once, with roughly 10% in the top ten. Sequenced material: peripheral blood, taken on day 0 of AZD1222 vaccination. The receptors derive from an adult in good health.

The chain employs TRBV28 and TRBJ2-6; unclear D gene. The CDR3 length is 15 residues. V lost 5 bases and J 0 bases, leaving 8 bases between the germline ends. Germline CDR1 reads MDHEN; CDR2 reads SYDVKM. For the CDR3, the DNA is TGTGCCAGCAGTCCACACACCTCTGGGGCCAACGTCCTGACTTTC. It codes for CASSPHTSGANVLTF.

The chain recombines TRBV7-2 with TRBJ2-2; D is possibly TRBD2 (5 bases). Germline CDR1 is SGHTA and CDR2 is FQGNSA. Trimming pared 1 base from V and 4 bases from J, leaving 16 bases between. This CDR3 has 17 amino acids. The CDR3 reads CASSLDPGSSSTGELFF. The CDR3 region has the DNA TGTGCCAGCAGCTTAGACCCGGGGTCCTCGAGCACCGGGGAGCTGTTTTTT.

V is TRBV30 and J is TRBJ1-4; tentatively, D is TRBD1 (6 bases). Germline V gene data show CDR1 as GTSNPN and CDR2 as SVGIG (reference sequence). The V end lost 8 bases, the J end lost 7 bases, and 26 bases lay between the germline ends. The length of the CDR3 is 16 residues. DNA for the CDR3: TGTGCCGGCGGCGGGGGCTCTCTACCACTAGCTGAAAAACTGTTTTTT. Translation gives CAGGGGSLPLAEKLFF.

The DNA for the CDR3 is TGTGCCAGCAGCTTAGTCTCCGTGGGACCAGATACGCAGTATTTT. Encoded protein: CASSLVSVGPDTQYF. The chain links TRBV7-8 to TRBJ2-3; D assignment may be TRBD1 or TRBD2 (5 bases each). The V gene's germline CDR1 is SGHVS and CDR2 FQNEAQ. The CDR3 is 15 residues long. The germline V and J ends were trimmed by 1 base and 4 bases, with 12 bases remaining between them.

V usage is TRBV3-1 (or the pseudogene TRBV3-2) and J usage is TRBJ2-7; 10 positions agree with TRBD2. J was trimmed by 1 base and V by 4 bases; bases with no gene match: 1. Germline V gene sequence: CDR1 LGHDT, CDR2 YNNKEL (reference sequence). The CDR3 spans 14 residues. The chain's CDR3 is CASSPLAGSYEQYF. The DNA for the CDR3 is TGTGCCAGCAGCCCACTAGCGGGGTCCTACGAGCAGTACTTC.

The chain recombines TRBV4-2 with TRBJ2-3, with 8 bases fitting TRBD2. This CDR3 is 16 amino acids long. Germline CDR1 is LGHNA and CDR2 is YNFKEQ. J was trimmed by 2 bases and V by 1 base; bases with no gene match: 5. The CDR3 coding sequence is TGTGCCAGCAGCCAAGTAGCGGGGTTAACCACAGATACGCAGTATTTT. Its translation is CASSQVAGLTTDTQYF.

The chain carries TRBV13 and TRBJ2-1; 8 nucleotides match TRBD1. The CDR3 contains 15 residues. From germline, CDR1 is PRHDT and CDR2 FYEKMQ (reference sequence). V was pared by 4 bases and J by 0 bases, with 2 bases of the junction left unmatched. The CDR3 spells CASSWTGSSYNEQFF. Here the CDR3 DNA reads TGTGCCAGCAGCTGGACAGGGAGCTCCTACAATGAGCAGTTCTTC.

The sample holds one count of this clone. The rearrangement links TRBV5-1 to TRBJ1-1; D possibly corresponds to TRBD1 (6 bases). V lost 9 bases and J lost 4, with 28 bases in between. Germline CDR1 reads SGHRS; CDR2 reads YFSETQ. This CDR3 is 17 amino acids long. This chain's CDR3 is CATSKEVTVGGGTEAFF. DNA for the CDR3: TGCGCCACCTCAAAGGAGGTAACAGTAGGGGGTGGCACTGAAGCTTTCTTT.

A note on this clone: Other nucleotide sequences from this sample produce the same CDR3. The chain couples TRBV18 to TRBJ2-3, with no clear D. This CDR3 has 15 amino acids. V was pared by 1 base and J by 0 bases, with 8 bases between. Germline V gives CDR1 KGHSH, CDR2 LQKENI. In DNA form, the CDR3 reads TGTGCCAGCTCACCACGTCGCTCTAGCACAGATACGCAGTATTTT. The encoded protein is CASSPRRSSTDTQYF.

The chain couples TRBV10-3 to TRBJ1-1, with D perhaps TRBD1 (6 bases). V lost 0 bases and J lost 0, with 11 bases in between. This CDR3 spans 16 amino acids. In germline, CDR1 is ENHRY, CDR2 SYGVKD. The CDR3 loop reads CAISESRQVLNTEAFF. For the CDR3, the DNA is TGTGCCATCAGTGAGTCAAGACAGGTCCTGAACACTGAAGCTTTCTTT.

V and J are TRBV30 and TRBJ1-4, with D perhaps TRBD1 (5 bases). CDR3 length: 14 amino acids. In germline, CDR1 is GTSNPN, CDR2 SVGIG (reference sequence). V shed 0 bases and J shed 3 bases, with 8 bases lying between them. CDR3 DNA: TGTGCCTGGAGTGTGGGGGGATCTAATGAAAAACTGTTTTTT. Its translation is CAWSVGGSNEKLFF.

The chain joins TRBV19 to TRBJ2-7; 8 nucleotides align to TRBD1. This CDR3 comprises 12 residues. V was clipped by 6 bases and J by 7 bases; unmatched bases: 5. In germline, CDR1 is LNHDA, CDR2 SQIVND (reference sequence). The DNA of the CDR3 is TGTGCCAGTAGCCTGACAGGGGATGAGCAGTACTTC. As protein: CASSLTGDEQYF.

The genes are TRBV25-1 and TRBJ2-1, with TRBD1 matching over 7 bases. After removal of 1 base from V and 6 bases from J, the junction contained 6 bases not matched to a gene. Germline CDR1 MGHDK, CDR2 SYGVNS. The CDR3 has 15 residues. This chain's CDR3 is CASSEWSGGFNEQFF. The DNA for the CDR3 is TGTGCCAGCAGTGAATGGTCAGGGGGATTCAATGAGCAGTTCTTC.

In this sample, this clone turned up once. The rearrangement joins TRBV5-6 to TRBJ1-2; tentatively, D is TRBD1 (6 bases). V was pared by 4 bases and J by 2 bases, with 12 bases between. Germline V CDR1 and CDR2: SGHDT, YYEEEE. The CDR3 runs 14 residues. The DNA for the CDR3 is TGTGCCAGCAGCCTTGTGACAGGCAACTATGGCTACACCTTC. This translates into CASSLVTGNYGYTF.